This T cell receptor beta chain was captured in a study of cytomegalovirus exposure and HLA in healthy donors. Study observations and caveats: A classifier reportedly called cytomegalovirus status with high sensitivity and specificity. Rarity characterized most TCR sequences, yet some public TCRs appeared in many donors.

Using immunoSEQ multiplex PCR, the repertoire was profiled, and TCRdb retains in-frame clones only, with some absent. The sample consists of around 160,000 clones, around four fifths of them appearing once. While the first cohort had 600 to 850 subjects, the donors belonged to the separate validation cohort of about 110 subjects. In germline, CDR1 is GTSNPN, CDR2 SVGIG (reference sequence). This CDR3 contains 20 residues. J lost 1 base, V lost 0 bases, and 14 bases had no gene match. Concerning this clone itself: Its specificity is unknown.

The rearrangement joins TRBV30 to TRBJ1-6; 8 positions agree with TRBD1. The receptor's source is a man in his thirties or forties in good health and CMV-seropositive. The sequencing sample was made of PBMCs. The CDR3 reads CAWSVNWETGVHSYNSPLHF. DNA for the CDR3: TGTGCCTGGAGTGTAAATTGGGAGACAGGGGTGCATTCCTATAATTCACCCCTCCACTTT.